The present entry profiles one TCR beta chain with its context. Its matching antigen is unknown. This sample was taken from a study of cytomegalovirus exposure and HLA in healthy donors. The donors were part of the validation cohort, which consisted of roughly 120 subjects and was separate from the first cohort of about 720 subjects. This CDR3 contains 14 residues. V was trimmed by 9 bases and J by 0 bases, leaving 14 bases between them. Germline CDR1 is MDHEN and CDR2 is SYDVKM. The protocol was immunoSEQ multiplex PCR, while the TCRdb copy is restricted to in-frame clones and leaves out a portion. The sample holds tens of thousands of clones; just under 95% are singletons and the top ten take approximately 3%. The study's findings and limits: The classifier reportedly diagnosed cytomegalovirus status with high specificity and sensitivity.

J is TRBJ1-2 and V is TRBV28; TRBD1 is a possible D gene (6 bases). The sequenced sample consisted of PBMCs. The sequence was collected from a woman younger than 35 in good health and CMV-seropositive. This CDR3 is CASTETGTNYGYTF. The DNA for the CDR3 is TGTGCCAGTACCGAGACAGGAACTAACTATGGCTACACCTTC.